This T cell receptor beta chain appears in the sequencing data of a study of cytomegalovirus exposure and HLA in healthy donors. Study observations and caveats: Reportedly, diagnosis of cytomegalovirus status by the classifier showed high specificity and sensitivity. Differences between HLA loci emerged in a later analysis of TCR association rates, with DRB1 most and HLA-C fewest.

As regards this clone: The antigen is unknown.

In the PCR, 60 Vbeta and 13 Jbeta primers were used. The assay was immunoSEQ multiplex PCR, and TCRdb's table has in-frame clones only and misses some. Of hundreds of thousands of clones in the sample, roughly 75% were seen once. This CDR3 spans 13 amino acids. Trimming took off 3 bases at V and 5 bases at J, with 10 bases between the two ends. Germline V gene lookup returns CDR1 SNHLY and CDR2 FYNNEI. The receptor was isolated from a woman aged 25 to 39 in good health and CMV-seronegative. The genes are TRBV2 and TRBJ1-1; the D gene is possibly TRBD1 (5 bases). Input material: PBMCs. CDR3 DNA: TGTGCCAGCAGTGATCAGGGCGAGACTGAAGCTTTCTTT. This encodes CASSDQGETEAFF.